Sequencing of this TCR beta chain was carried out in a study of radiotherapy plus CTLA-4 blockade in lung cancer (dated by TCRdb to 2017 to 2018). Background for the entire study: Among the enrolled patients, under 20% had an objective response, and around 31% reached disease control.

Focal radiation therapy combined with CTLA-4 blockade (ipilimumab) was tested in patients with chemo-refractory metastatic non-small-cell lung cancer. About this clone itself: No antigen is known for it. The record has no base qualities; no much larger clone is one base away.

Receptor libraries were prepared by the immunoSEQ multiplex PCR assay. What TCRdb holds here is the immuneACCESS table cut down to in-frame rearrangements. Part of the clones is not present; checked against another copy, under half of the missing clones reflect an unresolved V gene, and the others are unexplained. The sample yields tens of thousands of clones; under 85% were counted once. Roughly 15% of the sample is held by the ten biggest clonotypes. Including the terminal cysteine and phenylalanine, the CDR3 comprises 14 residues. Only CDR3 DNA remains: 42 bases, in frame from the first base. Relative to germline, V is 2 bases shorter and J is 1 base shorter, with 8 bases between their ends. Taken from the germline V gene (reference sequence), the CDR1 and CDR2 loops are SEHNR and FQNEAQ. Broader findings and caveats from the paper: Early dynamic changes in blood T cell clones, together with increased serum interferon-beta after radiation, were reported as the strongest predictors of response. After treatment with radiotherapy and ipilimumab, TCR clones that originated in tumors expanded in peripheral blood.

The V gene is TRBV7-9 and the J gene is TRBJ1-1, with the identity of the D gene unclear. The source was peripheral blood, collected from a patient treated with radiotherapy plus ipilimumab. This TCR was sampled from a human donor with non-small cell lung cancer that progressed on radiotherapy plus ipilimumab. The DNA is TGTGCCAGCAGCTTATTTCCAGGGAACACTGAAGCTTTCTTT. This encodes CASSLFPGNTEAFF.